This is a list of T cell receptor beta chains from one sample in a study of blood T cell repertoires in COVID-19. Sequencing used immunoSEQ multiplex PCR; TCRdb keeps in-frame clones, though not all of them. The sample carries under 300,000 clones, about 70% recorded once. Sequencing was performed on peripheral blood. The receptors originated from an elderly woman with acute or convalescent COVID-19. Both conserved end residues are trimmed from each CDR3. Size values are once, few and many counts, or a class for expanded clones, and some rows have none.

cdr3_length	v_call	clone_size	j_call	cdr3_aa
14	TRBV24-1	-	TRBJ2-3	ATSPNRGPGTDTQY
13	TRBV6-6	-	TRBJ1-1	ASSYLTTTNTEAF
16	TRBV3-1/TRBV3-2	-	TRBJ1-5	ASSHSGQGKGRNQPQH
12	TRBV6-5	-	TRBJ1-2	ASRRGGSQSGYT
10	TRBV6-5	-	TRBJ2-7	ASSLWGGEQY
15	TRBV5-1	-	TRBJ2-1	ASSLTTGARLYNEQF
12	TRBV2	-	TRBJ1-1	ASTYYGVNTEAF
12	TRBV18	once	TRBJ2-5	ASSPPGIEETQY
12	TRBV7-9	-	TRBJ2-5	ASTLAGAGETQY
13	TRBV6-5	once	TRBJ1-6	ASSPASGVNSPLH
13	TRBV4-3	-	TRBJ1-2	ASSQVAGVNYGYT
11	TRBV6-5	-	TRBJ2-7	ASTSGSSYEQY
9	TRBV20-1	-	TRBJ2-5	SVPCGETQY
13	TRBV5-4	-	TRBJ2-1	ASSGGLAGAGEQF
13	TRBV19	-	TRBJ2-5	ASSIGGGAVETQY
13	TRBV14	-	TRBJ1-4	ASSQPGTVNEKLF
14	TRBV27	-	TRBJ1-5	ASSPDLTGERQPQH
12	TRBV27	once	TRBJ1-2	ASSSGARGDGYT
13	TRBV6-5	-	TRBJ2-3	ASSSHPLLTDTQY
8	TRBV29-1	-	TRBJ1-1	SVDRGVAF
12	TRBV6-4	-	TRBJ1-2	ASSDSGGPYGYT